Below, 6 T cell receptor beta chains from the same sample are listed, as sequenced in a study of cytomegalovirus exposure and HLA in healthy donors. The PCR contained 60 Vbeta and 13 Jbeta primers. TCRdb's copy holds only in-frame clones and misses some; the assay was immunoSEQ multiplex PCR. Of about 170,000 clones in the sample, roughly 80% were seen once. Material for sequencing was PBMCs. These receptors were collected from a male donor in good health and CMV-seronegative.

This clone was seen once. The V and J genes are TRBV10-3 and TRBJ2-7, with a tentative D call TRBD1 (6 bases). The CDR3 is 14 residues long. Trimming removed 4 bases from V and 3 bases from J, with 13 bases in between. The germline CDR1 and CDR2 sequences are ENHRY and SYGVKD. CDR3 in amino acids: CAISGARGYYEQYF. The CDR3 nucleotides are TGTGCCATCAGTGGAGCGAGGGGGTACTACGAGCAGTACTTC.

The J gene is TRBJ2-6, the V gene TRBV5-6; D may be TRBD2 (7 bases). Germline V lookup: CDR1 SGHDT, CDR2 YYEEEE. The CDR3 spans 16 residues. Trimming removed 2 bases at V and 2 bases at J, with 11 bases between. CDR3 region: CASSFRGGAGANVLTF. The CDR3, as DNA: TGTGCCAGCAGCTTCCGAGGGGGGGCTGGGGCCAACGTCCTGACTTTC.

The chain employs TRBV5-1 and TRBJ2-1; 9 nucleotides align to TRBD1. V dropped 2 bases and J dropped 1; count of bases not matched to a gene: 1. This CDR3 comprises 15 residues. Germline V gene sequence: CDR1 SGHRS, CDR2 YFSETQ. CDR3 in amino acids: CASSFGTGSYNEQFF. DNA of the CDR3: TGCGCCAGCAGCTTCGGGACAGGGTCCTACAATGAGCAGTTCTTC.

This chain links TRBV27 with TRBJ2-2; D unclear. Trimming took off 10 bases at V and 7 bases at J, with 13 bases between the two ends. There are 12 residues in the CDR3. Germline V gene lookup returns CDR1 MNHEY and CDR2 SMNVEV (reference sequence). For the CDR3, the DNA is TGTGCCACCGCGCTTAACTACGGGGAGCTGTTTTTT. Translated, it gives CATALNYGELFF.

The chain is built from TRBV9 and TRBJ1-2; 9 nucleotides match TRBD1. CDR1 is SGDLS, CDR2 YYNGEE, per germline. V gave up 0 bases and J gave up 3 bases; unmatched junction bases: 9. There are 17 residues in the CDR3. CDR3 residues: CASSVGGTGNPHYGYTF. CDR3 nucleotide sequence: TGTGCCAGCAGCGTAGGCGGGACAGGGAACCCCCACTATGGCTACACCTTC.

The rearrangement joins TRBV4-2 to TRBJ1-2; D not resolved. With 0 bases removed from V and 10 bases from J, the gap between germline ends came to 15 bases. Germline V lookup: CDR1 LGHNA, CDR2 YNFKEQ. The CDR3 runs to 14 residues. CDR3 sequence: CASSQEPLEPYYTF. CDR3 coding DNA: TGTGCCAGCAGCCAAGAACCCCTAGAGCCCTACTACACCTTC.